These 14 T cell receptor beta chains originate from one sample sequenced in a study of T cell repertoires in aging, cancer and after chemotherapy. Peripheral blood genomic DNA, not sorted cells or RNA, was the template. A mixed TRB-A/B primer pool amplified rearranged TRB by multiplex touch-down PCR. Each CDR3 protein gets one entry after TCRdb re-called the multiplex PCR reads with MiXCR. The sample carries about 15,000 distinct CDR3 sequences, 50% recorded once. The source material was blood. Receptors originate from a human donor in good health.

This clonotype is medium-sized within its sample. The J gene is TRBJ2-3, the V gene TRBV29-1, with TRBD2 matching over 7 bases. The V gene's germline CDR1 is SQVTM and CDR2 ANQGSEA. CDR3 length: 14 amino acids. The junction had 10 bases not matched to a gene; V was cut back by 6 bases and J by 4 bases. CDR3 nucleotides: TGCAGCGTCCCCGGGGGAGGGAGTTCAGATACGCAGTATTTT. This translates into CSVPGGGSSDTQYF.

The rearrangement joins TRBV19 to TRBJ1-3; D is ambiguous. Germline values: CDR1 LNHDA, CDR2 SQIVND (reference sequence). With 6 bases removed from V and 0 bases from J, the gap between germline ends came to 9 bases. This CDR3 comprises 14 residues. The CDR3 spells CASSPTGSGNTIYF. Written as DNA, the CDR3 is TGTGCCAGTAGCCCGACGGGCTCTGGAAACACCATATATTTT.

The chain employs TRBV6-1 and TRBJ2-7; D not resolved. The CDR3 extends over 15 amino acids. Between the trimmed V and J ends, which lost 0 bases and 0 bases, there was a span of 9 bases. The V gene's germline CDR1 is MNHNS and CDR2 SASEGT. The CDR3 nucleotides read TGTGCCAGCAGTGAAGCGCACGGCAACTCCTACGAGCAGTACTTC. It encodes CASSEAHGNSYEQYF.

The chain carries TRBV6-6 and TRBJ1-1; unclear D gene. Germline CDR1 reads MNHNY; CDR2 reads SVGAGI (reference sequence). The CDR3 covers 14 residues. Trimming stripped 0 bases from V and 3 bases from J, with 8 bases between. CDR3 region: CASSYSPRDTEAFF. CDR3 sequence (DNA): TGTGCCAGCAGTTACTCGCCCCGGGACACTGAAGCTTTCTTT.

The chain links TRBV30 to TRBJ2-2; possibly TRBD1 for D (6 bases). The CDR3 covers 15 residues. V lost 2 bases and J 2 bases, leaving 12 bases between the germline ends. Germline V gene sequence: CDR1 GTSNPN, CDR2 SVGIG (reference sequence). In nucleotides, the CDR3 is TGTGCCTGGAGTCCTCGGGGACAAAACACCGGGGAGCTGTTTTTT. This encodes CAWSPRGQNTGELFF. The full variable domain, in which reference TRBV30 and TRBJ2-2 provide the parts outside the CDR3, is SQTIHQWPATLVQPVGSPLSLECTVEGTSNPNLYWYRQAAGRGLQLLFYSVGIGQISSEVPQNLSASRPQDRQFILSSKKLLLSDSGFYLCAWSPRGQNTGELFFGEGSRLTVL.

CDR3 bases: TGTGCCAGCAGTCAAGGGACTTCCTCCTGGGGGGAGACCCAGTACTTC. Translating it yields CASSQGTSSWGETQYF. The V and J genes are TRBV27 and TRBJ2-5, with D possibly TRBD2 on 6 matching bases. CDR1 MNHEY and CDR2 SMNVEV come from the germline V gene (reference sequence). V lost 5 bases to trimming and J lost 5 bases, with 21 bases between them. This CDR3 is built from 16 residues.

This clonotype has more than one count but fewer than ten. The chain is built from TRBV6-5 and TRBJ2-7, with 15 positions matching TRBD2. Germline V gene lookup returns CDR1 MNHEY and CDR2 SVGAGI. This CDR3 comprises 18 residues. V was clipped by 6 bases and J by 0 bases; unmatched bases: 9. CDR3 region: CASSRGGTSGRSSYEQYF. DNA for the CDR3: TGTGCCAGCAGCCGAGGGGGGACTAGCGGGAGGTCCTCCTACGAGCAGTACTTC.

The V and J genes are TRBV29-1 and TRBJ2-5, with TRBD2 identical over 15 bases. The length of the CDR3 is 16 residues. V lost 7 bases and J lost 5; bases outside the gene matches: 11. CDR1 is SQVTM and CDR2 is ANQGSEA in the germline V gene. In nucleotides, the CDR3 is TGCAGCGCAGCCGGGACTAGCGGGAGGCCTATCGAGACCCAGTACTTC. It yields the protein CSAAGTSGRPIETQYF. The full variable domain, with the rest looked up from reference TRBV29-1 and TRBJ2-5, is SAVISQKPSRDICQRGTSLTIQCQVDSQVTMMFWYRQQPGQSLTLIATANQGSEATYESGFVIDKFPISRPNLTFSTLTVSNMSPEDSSIYLCSAAGTSGRPIETQYFGPGTRLLVL.

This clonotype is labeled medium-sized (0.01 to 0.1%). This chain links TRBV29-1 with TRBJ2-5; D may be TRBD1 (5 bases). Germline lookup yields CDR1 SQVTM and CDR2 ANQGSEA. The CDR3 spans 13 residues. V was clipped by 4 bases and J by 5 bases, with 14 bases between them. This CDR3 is CSVVGRAAETQYF. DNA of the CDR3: TGCAGCGTTGTGGGCAGGGCGGCGGAGACCCAGTACTTC.

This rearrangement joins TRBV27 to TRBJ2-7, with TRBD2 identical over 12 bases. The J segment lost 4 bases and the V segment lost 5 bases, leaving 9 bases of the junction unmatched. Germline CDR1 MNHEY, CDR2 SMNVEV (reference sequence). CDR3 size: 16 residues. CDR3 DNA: TGTGCCAGCAGTCTACTGACTAGCGGGGGTCTTTACGAGCAGTACTTC. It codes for CASSLLTSGGLYEQYF.

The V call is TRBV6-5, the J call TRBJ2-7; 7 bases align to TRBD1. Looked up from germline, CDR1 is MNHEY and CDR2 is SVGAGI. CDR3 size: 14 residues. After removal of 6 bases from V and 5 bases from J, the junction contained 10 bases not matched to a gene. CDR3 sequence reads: CASSPEQGFNEQYF. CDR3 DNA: TGTGCCAGCAGCCCCGAACAGGGGTTCAACGAGCAGTACTTC.

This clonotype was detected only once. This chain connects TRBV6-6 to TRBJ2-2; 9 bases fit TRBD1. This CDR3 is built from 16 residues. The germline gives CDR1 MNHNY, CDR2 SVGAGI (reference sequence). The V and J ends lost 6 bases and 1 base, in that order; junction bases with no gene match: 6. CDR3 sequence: CASRARQGGNTGELFF. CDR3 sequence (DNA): TGTGCCAGCAGAGCACGACAGGGGGGGAACACCGGGGAGCTGTTTTTT.

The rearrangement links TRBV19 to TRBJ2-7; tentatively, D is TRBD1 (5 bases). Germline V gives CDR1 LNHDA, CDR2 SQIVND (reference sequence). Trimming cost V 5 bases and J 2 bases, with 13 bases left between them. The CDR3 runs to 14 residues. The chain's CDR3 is CASSWAGKAYEQYF. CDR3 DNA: TGTGCCAGTAGTTGGGCAGGGAAGGCCTACGAGCAGTACTTC.

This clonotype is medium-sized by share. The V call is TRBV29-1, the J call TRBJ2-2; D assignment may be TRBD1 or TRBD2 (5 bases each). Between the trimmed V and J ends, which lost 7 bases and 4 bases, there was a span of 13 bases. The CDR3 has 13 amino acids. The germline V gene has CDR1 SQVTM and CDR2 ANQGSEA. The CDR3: CSGGPLSTGELFF. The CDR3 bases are TGCAGCGGGGGACCCCTTTCCACCGGGGAGCTGTTTTTT.